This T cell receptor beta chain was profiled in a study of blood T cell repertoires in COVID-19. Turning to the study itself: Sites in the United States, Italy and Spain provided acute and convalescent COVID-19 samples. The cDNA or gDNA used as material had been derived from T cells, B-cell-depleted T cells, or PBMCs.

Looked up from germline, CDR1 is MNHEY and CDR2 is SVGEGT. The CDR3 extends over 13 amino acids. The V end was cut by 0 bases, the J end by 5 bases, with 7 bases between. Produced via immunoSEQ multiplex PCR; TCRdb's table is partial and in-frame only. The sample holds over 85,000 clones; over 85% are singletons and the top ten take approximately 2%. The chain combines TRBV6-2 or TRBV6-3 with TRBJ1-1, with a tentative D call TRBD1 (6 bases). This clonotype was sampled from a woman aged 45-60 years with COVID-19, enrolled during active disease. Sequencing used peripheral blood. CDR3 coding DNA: TGTGCCAGCAGTTACTCGAGGGGGACTGAAGCTTTCTTT. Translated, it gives CASSYSRGTEAFF.